This T cell receptor (beta chain) emerged from a study of blood T cell repertoires in COVID-19. As for the study in general: The samples span acute and convalescent COVID-19 from the United States, Italy and Spain. In each case, the material was cDNA or gDNA derived from T cells, B-cell-depleted T cells, or PBMCs.

Only in-frame clones appear in the TCRdb table, and some are missing; sequencing was by immunoSEQ multiplex PCR. Of about 140,000 clones listed, about nine tenths are singletons. With 2 bases removed from V and 1 base from J, the gap between germline ends came to 11 bases. This CDR3 comprises 14 residues. CDR1 GTSNPN and CDR2 SVGIG come from the germline V gene (reference sequence). This receptor was obtained from a middle-aged man who had recovered from COVID-19. Source material: peripheral blood. V is TRBV30 and J is TRBJ1-2, with D uncertain. CDR3 amino acids: CAWSPRRFNYGYTF. The CDR3 DNA reads as TGTGCCTGGAGTCCCCGGCGGTTTAACTATGGCTACACCTTC.